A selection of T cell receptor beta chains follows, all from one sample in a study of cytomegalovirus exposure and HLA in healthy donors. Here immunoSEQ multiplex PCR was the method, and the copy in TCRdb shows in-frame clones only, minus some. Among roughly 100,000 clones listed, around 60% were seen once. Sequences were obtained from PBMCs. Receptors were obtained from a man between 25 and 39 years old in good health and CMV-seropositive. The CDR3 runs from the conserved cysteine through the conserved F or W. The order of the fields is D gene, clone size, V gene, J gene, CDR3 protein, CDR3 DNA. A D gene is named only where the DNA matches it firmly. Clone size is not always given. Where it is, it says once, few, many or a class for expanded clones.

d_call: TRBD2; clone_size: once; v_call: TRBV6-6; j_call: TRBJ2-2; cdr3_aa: CASSHSGGQKGGELFF; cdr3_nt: TGTGCCAGCAGTCATAGCGGGGGGCAAAAAGGCGGGGAGCTGTTTTTT
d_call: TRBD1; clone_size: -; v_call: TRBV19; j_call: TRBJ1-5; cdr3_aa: CASSGGQGAQPQHF; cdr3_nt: TGTGCCAGTAGTGGGGGACAGGGGGCTCAGCCCCAGCATTTT
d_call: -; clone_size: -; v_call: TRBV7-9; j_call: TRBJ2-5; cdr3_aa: CASSLYIGPGEETQYF; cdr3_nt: TGTGCCAGCAGCTTATACATCGGGCCGGGGGAGGAGACCCAGTACTTC
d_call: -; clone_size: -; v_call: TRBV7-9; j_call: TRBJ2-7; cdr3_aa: CASSLEQVGTHYEQYF; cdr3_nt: TGTGCCAGCAGCTTAGAACAGGTGGGCACCCACTACGAGCAGTACTTC
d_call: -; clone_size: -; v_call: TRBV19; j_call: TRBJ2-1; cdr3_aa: CASSIGEVSYNEQFF; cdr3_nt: TGTGCCAGTAGTATCGGAGAGGTCTCCTACAATGAGCAGTTCTTC
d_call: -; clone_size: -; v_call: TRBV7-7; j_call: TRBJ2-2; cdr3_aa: CASSPGRGWGTGELFF; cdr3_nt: TGTGCTAGCAGCCCAGGCCGGGGATGGGGCACCGGGGAGCTGTTTTTT
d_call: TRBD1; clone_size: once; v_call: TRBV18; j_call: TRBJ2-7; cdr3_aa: CASSPPTGGSREQYF; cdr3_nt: TGTGCCAGCTCACCACCGACAGGGGGCTCTCGGGAGCAGTACTTC
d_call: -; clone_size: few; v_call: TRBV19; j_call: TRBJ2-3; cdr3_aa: CASSQTDTQYF; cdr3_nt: TGTGCCAGTAGTCAGACAGATACGCAGTATTTT
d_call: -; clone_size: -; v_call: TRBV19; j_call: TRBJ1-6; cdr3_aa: CASHAPGISPLHF; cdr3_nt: TGTGCCAGTCACGCCCCCGGGATCTCACCCCTCCACTTT
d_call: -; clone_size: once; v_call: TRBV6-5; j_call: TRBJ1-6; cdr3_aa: CASSLTRGSPLHF; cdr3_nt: TGTGCCAGCAGTCTGACTCGAGGTTCACCCCTCCACTTT
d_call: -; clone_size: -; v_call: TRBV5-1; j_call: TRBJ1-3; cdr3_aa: CASSLTGLGGNTIYF; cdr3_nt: TGCGCCAGCAGCTTGACAGGGTTGGGTGGAAACACCATATATTTT
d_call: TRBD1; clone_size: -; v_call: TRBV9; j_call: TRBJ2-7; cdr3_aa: CASSFRDRGFGAEQYF; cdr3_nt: TGTGCCAGCAGCTTCCGGGACAGGGGATTTGGAGCCGAGCAGTACTTC
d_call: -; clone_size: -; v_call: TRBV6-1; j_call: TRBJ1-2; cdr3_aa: CASSAGGARFGGYTF; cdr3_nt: TGTGCCAGCAGTGCGGGGGGCGCAAGGTTCGGTGGCTACACCTTC
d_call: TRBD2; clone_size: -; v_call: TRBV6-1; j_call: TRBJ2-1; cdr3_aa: CASSGPGTSGGAIYEQFF; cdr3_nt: TGTGCCAGCAGTGGCCCCGGGACTAGCGGGGGGGCCATCTATGAGCAGTTCTTC
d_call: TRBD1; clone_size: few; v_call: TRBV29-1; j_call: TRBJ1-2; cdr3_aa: CSAGTGRNYGYTF; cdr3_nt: TGCAGCGCGGGGACAGGGAGGAACTATGGCTACACCTTC
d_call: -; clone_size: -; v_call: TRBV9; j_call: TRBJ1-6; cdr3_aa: CASSQGGVSAYNSPLHF; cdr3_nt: TGTGCCAGCAGCCAGGGAGGGGTGAGCGCCTATAATTCACCCCTCCACTTT
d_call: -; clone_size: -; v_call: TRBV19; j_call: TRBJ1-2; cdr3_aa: CASSRGPGNGYTF; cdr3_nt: TGTGCCAGTAGTAGGGGTCCAGGGAATGGCTACACCTTC
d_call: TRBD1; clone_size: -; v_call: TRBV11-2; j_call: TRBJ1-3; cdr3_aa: CASSFRDRRGNTIYF; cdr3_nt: TGTGCCAGCAGCTTCCGGGACAGGAGAGGAAACACCATATATTTT
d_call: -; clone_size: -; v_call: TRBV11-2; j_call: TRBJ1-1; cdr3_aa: CASSLGTNTEAFF; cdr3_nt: TGTGCCAGCAGCTTAGGGACTAACACTGAAGCTTTCTTT
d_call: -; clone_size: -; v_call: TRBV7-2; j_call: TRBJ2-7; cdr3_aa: CASSFLGQTYEQYF; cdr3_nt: TGTGCCAGCAGCTTTTTGGGACAAACCTACGAGCAGTACTTC
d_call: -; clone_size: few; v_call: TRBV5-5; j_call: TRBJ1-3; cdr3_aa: CASSLGDFSGNTIYF; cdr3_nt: TGTGCCAGCAGCTTGGGGGACTTCTCTGGAAACACCATATATTTT
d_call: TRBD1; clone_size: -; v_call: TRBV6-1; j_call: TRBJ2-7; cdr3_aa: CASTPGQGFEQYF; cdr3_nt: TGTGCCAGTACGCCGGGACAGGGTTTCGAGCAGTACTTC
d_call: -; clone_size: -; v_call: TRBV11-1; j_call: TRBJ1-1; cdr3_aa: CASSLVPGNTEAFF; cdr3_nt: TGTGCCAGCAGCTTAGTCCCGGGGAACACTGAAGCTTTCTTT
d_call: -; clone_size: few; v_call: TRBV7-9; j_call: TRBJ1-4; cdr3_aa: CASSAETEDNEKLFF; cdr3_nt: TGTGCCAGCAGCGCAGAAACCGAAGATAATGAAAAACTGTTTTTT
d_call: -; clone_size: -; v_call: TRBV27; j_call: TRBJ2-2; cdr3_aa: CASTPRGWTGELFF; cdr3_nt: TGTGCCAGCACCCCCCGGGGGTGGACCGGGGAGCTGTTTTTT
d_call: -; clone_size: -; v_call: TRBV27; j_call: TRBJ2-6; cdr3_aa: CASSSPTIAGANVLTF; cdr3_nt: TGTGCCAGCAGTTCCCCCACCATAGCTGGGGCCAACGTCCTGACTTTC
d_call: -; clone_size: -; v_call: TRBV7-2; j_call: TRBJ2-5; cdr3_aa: CASSLAFTREETQYF; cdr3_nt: TGTGCCAGCAGCTTAGCCTTTACTAGGGAAGAGACCCAGTACTTC
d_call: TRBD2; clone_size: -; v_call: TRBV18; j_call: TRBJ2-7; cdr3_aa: CASSPGLSGGRVEQYF; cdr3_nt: TGTGCCAGCTCACCTGGATTGAGCGGGGGGCGCGTCGAGCAGTACTTC
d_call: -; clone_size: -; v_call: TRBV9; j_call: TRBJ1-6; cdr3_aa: CASSPGPGHLLNNSPLHF; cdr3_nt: TGTGCCAGCAGCCCCGGTCCGGGACACCTCCTAAATAATTCACCCCTCCACTTT
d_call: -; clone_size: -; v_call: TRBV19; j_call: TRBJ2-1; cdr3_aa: CASSTGQRVQFF; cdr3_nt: TGTGCCAGTAGTACTGGACAGAGGGTGCAGTTCTTC
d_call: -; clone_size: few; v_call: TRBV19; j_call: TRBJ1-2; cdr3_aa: CASTPGVEANYGYTF; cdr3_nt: TGTGCCAGTACCCCCGGGGTGGAAGCTAACTATGGCTACACCTTC
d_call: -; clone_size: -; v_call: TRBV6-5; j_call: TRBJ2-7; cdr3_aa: CASGGTGDEQYF; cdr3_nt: TGTGCCAGCGGAGGAACGGGGGACGAGCAGTACTTC
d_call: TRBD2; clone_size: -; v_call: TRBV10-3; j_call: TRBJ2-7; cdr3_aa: CAARGGLGRDEQYF; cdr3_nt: TGTGCCGCCCGTGGTGGACTAGGACGGGACGAGCAGTACTTC
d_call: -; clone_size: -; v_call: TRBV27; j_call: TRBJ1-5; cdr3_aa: CASSSQGGNQPQHF; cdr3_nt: TGTGCCAGCAGTTCTCAGGGTGGCAATCAGCCCCAGCATTTT
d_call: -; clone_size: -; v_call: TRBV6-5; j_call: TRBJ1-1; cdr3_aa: CASTLNRDMNTEAFF; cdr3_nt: TGTGCCAGCACGTTAAATAGGGACATGAACACTGAAGCTTTCTTT
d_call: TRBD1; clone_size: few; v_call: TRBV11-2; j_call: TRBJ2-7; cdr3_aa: CASSLTTGGAYEQYF; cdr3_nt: TGTGCCAGCAGCTTAACGACAGGGGGCGCTTACGAGCAGTACTTC
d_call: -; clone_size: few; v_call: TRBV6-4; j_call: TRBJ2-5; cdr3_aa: CASSVDSSATQYF; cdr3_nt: TGTGCCAGCAGTGTGGATAGCTCCGCCACCCAGTACTTC
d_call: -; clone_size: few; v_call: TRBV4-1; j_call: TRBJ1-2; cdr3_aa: CASSPGLNYGYTF; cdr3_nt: TGCGCCAGCAGCCCGGGACTCAACTATGGCTACACCTTC
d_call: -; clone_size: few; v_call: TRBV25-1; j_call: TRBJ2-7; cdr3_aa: CASTRAGDYYEQYF; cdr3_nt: TGTGCCAGCACCAGAGCGGGTGATTACTACGAGCAGTACTTC
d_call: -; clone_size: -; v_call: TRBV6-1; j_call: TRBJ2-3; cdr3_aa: CASSELPGWNTQYF; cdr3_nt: TGTGCCAGCAGTGAACTTCCCGGGTGGAATACGCAGTATTTT
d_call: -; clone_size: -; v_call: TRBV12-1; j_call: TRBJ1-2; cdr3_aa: CASSSTPGQPNYGYTF; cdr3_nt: TGTGCCAGCAGCTCGACGCCGGGACAACCTAACTATGGCTACACCTTC
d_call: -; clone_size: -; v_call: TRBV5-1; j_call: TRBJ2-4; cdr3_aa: CASSLAPENIQYF; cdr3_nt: TGCGCCAGCAGCTTGGCCCCAGAAAACATTCAGTACTTC
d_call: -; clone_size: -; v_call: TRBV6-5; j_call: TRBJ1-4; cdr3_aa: CASSATVDFGKLFF; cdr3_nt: TGTGCCAGCAGTGCCACAGTAGATTTTGGAAAACTGTTTTTT